The rows below give T cell receptor beta chains drawn from one sample of a study of blood T cell repertoires in COVID-19. Sequenced by immunoSEQ multiplex PCR; TCRdb stores in-frame clones only, minus some. The sample includes 130,000 to 150,000 clones, around nine tenths of them seen just once. Input material: PBMCs or T cells enriched from blood (not recorded which). All receptors derive from a woman aged 30 to 39 with acute COVID-19. Each CDR3 is given with its conserved first and last residue. The order of the fields is J gene, V gene, CDR3 protein.

j_gene: TRBJ1-1
v_gene: TRBV14
CDR3aa: CASSQSVETRAFF

j_gene: TRBJ1-2
v_gene: TRBV9
CDR3aa: CASSGRTDYGYTF

j_gene: TRBJ1-4
v_gene: TRBV3-1/TRBV3-2
CDR3aa: CASSQPPSRDCGEKLFF

j_gene: TRBJ2-1
v_gene: TRBV5-1
CDR3aa: CASSWGTGSYNEQFF

j_gene: TRBJ2-6
v_gene: TRBV27
CDR3aa: CASSSVSRSGANVLTF

j_gene: TRBJ2-1
v_gene: TRBV10-3
CDR3aa: CAIRENSDNEQFF

j_gene: TRBJ2-4
v_gene: TRBV28
CDR3aa: CASIQGAGNIQYF

j_gene: TRBJ2-7
v_gene: TRBV18
CDR3aa: CASSHTGLYEQYF

j_gene: TRBJ1-5
v_gene: TRBV18
CDR3aa: CASRRVAGTTDSNHSPQHF

j_gene: TRBJ1-1
v_gene: TRBV5-4
CDR3aa: CASSLEGRGNEAFF

j_gene: TRBJ2-3
v_gene: TRBV5-1
CDR3aa: CASTRTGRDTQYF

j_gene: TRBJ2-5
v_gene: TRBV11-1
CDR3aa: CASSFDSGSRETQYF

j_gene: TRBJ2-7
v_gene: TRBV2
CDR3aa: CASSDRDFSYEQYF

j_gene: TRBJ2-5
v_gene: TRBV2
CDR3aa: CASSSGQGGGTQYF

j_gene: TRBJ1-2
v_gene: TRBV5-8
CDR3aa: CASSKDILYGYTF

j_gene: TRBJ2-7
v_gene: TRBV18
CDR3aa: CASSPGGFIYEQYF

j_gene: TRBJ2-7
v_gene: TRBV5-1
CDR3aa: CASSFYPTDYYEQYF

j_gene: TRBJ1-2
v_gene: TRBV11-3
CDR3aa: CASSLVSVYGYTF

j_gene: TRBJ2-7
v_gene: TRBV2
CDR3aa: CASKVELAEVYEQYF

j_gene: TRBJ2-1
v_gene: TRBV6-2/TRBV6-3
CDR3aa: CASSNAVAGEQFF

j_gene: TRBJ2-1
v_gene: TRBV7-2
CDR3aa: CASSLVASGPSGNEQFF

j_gene: TRBJ2-7
v_gene: TRBV7-2
CDR3aa: CASSLSWTASYEQYF

j_gene: TRBJ2-7
v_gene: TRBV5-1
CDR3aa: CASSLEGAGGVHEQYF

j_gene: TRBJ1-6
v_gene: TRBV10-3
CDR3aa: CAIQRQGAGSPLHF

j_gene: TRBJ1-6
v_gene: TRBV7-9
CDR3aa: CASSPGPGVVIGSPLHF

j_gene: TRBJ1-5
v_gene: TRBV7-9
CDR3aa: CASSPPGQGIQPQHF

j_gene: TRBJ1-1
v_gene: TRBV2
CDR3aa: CASSLEQGYTEAFF

j_gene: TRBJ2-5
v_gene: TRBV27
CDR3aa: CASSYGPTSGETQYF

j_gene: TRBJ2-7
v_gene: TRBV5-4
CDR3aa: CASSLESSGKYEQYF

j_gene: TRBJ2-1
v_gene: TRBV5-1
CDR3aa: CASSLTSGSYNEQFF

j_gene: TRBJ1-1
v_gene: TRBV11-2
CDR3aa: CASRSQENTEAFF

j_gene: TRBJ2-1
v_gene: TRBV18
CDR3aa: CASQLSGLAGNEQFF